One sample yielded the 5 T cell receptor beta chains listed below, sequenced in a study of neurological immune-mediated disorders (dated by TCRdb to between 2018 and 2021). The library was generated by 5' RACE. The reads were generated on an Illumina HiSeq 2500. Using fastp trimming at Q25 and MiXCR clonotype assembly, TCRdb reanalyzed the public sequencing data and kept in-frame beta chains. Each entry merges the rows of one CDR3 protein and shows their most common DNA and genes. For this sample there are some 66,000 distinct CDR3 sequences; under 5% appear just once. The top ten hold about 6.9% of the sample. The specimen sequenced was PBMCs. The receptors come from a man younger than 45 with multiple sclerosis.

As for this clonotype: One base away lies a much larger clone, so this may be a sequencing read error. Since no conserved phenylalanine or tryptophan closes the CDR3, a read error is the likely cause. The gene calls are TRBV6-2 or TRBV6-3 and TRBJ1-1, with TRBD1 as a possible D gene (5 bases). The V end lost 5 bases, the J end lost 1 base, and 20 bases lay between the germline ends. The CDR3 is 17 residues long. Per the germline V gene, CDR1 is MNHEY and CDR2 is SVGEGT. This chain's CDR3 is CASSKLTQGTSNTEAFL. The CDR3 DNA reads as TGTGCCAGCAGTAAGTTAACCCAGGGAACTTCGAACACTGAAGCTTTCCTT.

This clonotype was observed a few times. The CDR3 DNA sequence: TGTGCCAGCAGCACTACGGGACAACTATCCTATGGCTACACCTTC. Its translation is CASSTTGQLSYGYTF. The V and J genes are TRBV12-3 or TRBV12-4 and TRBJ1-2; D is possibly TRBD1 (6 bases). CDR3 length equals 15 residues. Trimming took 6 bases from V and 4 from J, leaving 18 bases between them.

Ten or more counts support this clonotype. The rearrangement joins TRBV5-1 to TRBJ1-2; 7 bases fit TRBD1. Per the germline V gene, CDR1 is SGHRS and CDR2 is YFSETQ. Trimming took 6 bases from V and 4 from J; bases not matched to a gene: 12. This CDR3 is built from 15 residues. The CDR3 DNA is TGCGCCAGCACCCTACAATCCGGGACAGCCTATGGCTACACCTTC. Translating it yields CASTLQSGTAYGYTF.

CDR3 coding DNA: TGCGCCAGCAGCTGGAAGGGGGGGGTCACAGATACGCAGTATTTT. Residues: CASSWKGGVTDTQYF. This chain links TRBV5-1 with TRBJ2-3, with D maybe TRBD2 (7 bases). Trimming cost V 3 bases and J 2 bases, with 13 bases left between them. Germline-derived CDR1 and CDR2 are SGHRS and YFSETQ. The CDR3 extends over 15 amino acids.

There are many counts of this clonotype. The genes are TRBV3-1 and TRBJ2-7, with 9 bases aligning to TRBD1. V was clipped by 0 bases and J by 3 bases; unmatched bases: 9. The CDR3 consists of 17 residues. In germline, CDR1 is LGHDT, CDR2 YNNKEL (reference sequence). The CDR3 is CASSQEFSGTGIYEQYF. Here the CDR3 DNA reads TGTGCCAGCAGCCAAGAGTTTTCGGGGACAGGGATCTACGAGCAGTACTTC.